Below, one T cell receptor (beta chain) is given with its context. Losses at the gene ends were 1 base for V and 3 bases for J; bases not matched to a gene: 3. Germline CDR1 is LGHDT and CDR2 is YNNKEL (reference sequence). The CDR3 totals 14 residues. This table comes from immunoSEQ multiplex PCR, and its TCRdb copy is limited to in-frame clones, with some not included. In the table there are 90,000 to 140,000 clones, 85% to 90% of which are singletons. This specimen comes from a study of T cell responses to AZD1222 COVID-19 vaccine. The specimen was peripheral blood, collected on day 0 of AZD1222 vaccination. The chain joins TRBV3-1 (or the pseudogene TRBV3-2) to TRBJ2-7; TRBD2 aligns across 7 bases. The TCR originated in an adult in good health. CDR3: CASSQVGGGYEQYF. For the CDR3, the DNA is TGTGCCAGCAGCCAAGTCGGCGGGGGCTACGAGCAGTACTTC.